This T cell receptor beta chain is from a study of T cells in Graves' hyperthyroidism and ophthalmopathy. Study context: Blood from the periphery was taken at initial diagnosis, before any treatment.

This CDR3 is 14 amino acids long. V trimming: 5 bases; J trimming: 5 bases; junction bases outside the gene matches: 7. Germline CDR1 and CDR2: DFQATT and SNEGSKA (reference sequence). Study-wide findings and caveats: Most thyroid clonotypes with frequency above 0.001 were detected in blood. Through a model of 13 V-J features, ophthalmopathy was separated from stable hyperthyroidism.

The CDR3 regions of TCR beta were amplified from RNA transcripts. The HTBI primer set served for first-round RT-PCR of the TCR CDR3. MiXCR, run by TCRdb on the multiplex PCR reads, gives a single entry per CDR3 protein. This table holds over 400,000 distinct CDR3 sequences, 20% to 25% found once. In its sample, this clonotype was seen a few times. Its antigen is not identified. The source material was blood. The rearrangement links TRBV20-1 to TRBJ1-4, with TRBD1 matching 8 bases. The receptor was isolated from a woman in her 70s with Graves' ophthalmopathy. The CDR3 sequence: CSAHRGSTNEKLFF. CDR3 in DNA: TGCAGTGCTCACAGGGGGAGCACGAATGAAAAACTGTTTTTT.